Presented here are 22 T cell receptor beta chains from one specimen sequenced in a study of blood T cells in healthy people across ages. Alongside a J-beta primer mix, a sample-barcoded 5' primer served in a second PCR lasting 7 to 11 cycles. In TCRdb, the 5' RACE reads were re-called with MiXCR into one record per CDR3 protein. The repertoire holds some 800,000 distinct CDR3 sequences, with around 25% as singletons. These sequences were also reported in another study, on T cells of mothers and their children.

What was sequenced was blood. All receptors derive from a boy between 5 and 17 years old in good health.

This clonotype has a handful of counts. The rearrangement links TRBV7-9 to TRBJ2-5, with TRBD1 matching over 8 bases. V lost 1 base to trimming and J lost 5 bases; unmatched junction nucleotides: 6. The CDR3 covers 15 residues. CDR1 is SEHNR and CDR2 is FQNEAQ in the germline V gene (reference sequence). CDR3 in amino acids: CASSLEAGGLETQYF. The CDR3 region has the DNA TGTGCCAGCAGCTTAGAGGCAGGGGGCTTGGAGACCCAGTACTTC.

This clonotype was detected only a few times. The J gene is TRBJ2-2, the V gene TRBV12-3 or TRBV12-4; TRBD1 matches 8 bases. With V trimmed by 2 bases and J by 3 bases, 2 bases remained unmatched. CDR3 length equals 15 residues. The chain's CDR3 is CASSLLGQDTGELFF. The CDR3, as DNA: TGTGCCAGCAGTTTATTGGGACAGGACACCGGGGAGCTGTTTTTT.

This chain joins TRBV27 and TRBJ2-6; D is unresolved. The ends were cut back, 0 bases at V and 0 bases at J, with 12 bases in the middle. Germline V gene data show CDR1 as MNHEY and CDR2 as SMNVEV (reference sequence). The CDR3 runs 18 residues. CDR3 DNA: TGTGCCAGCAGTTTATCTCCGGAGACGAGCTCTGGGGCCAACGTCCTGACTTTC. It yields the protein CASSLSPETSSGANVLTF.

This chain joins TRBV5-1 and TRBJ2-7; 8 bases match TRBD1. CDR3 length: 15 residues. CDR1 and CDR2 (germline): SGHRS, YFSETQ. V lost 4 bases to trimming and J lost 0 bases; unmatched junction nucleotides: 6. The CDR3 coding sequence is TGCGCCAGCAGCGCCCGGGACAGGAGCTCCTACGAGCAGTACTTC. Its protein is CASSARDRSSYEQYF.

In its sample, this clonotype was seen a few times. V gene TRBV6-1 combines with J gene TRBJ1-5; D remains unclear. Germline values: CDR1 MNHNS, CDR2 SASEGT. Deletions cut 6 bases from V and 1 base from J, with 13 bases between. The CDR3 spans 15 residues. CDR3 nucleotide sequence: TGTGCCAGCAGCCGATCACGGACGAGCAATCAGCCCCAGCATTTT. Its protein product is CASSRSRTSNQPQHF.

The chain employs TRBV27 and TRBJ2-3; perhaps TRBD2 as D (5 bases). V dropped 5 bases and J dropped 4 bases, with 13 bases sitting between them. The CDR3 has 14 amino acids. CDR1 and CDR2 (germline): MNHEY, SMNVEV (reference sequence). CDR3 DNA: TGTGCCAGCAGTGAGGGCCCCTACCCAGATACGCAGTATTTT. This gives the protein CASSEGPYPDTQYF.

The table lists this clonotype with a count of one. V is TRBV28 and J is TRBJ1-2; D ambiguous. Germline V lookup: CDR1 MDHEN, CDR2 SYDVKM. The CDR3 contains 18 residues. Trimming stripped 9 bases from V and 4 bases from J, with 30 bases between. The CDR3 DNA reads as TGTGCCAGTTCGTCCCCGAAGCTAGCGACCTCCAACCCCTATGGCTACACCTTC. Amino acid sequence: CASSSPKLATSNPYGYTF.

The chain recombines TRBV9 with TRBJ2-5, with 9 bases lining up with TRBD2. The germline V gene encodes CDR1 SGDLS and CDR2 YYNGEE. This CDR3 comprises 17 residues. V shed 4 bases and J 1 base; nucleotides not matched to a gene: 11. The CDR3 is CASSLGGGAVFQETQYF. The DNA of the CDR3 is TGTGCCAGCAGCCTGGGCGGGGGGGCAGTATTCCAAGAGACCCAGTACTTC.

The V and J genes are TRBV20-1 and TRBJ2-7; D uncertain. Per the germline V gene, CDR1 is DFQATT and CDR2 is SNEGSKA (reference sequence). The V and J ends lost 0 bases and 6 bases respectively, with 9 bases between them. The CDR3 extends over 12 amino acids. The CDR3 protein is CSARDLGLEQYF. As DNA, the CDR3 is TGCAGTGCTAGAGATCTAGGGCTCGAGCAGTACTTC.

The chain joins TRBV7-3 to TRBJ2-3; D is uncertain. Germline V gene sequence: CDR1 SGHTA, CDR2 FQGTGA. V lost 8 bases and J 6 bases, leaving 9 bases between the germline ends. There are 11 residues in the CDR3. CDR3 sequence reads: CASGQGDTQYF. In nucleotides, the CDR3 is TGTGCCAGCGGGCAAGGGGATACGCAGTATTTT.

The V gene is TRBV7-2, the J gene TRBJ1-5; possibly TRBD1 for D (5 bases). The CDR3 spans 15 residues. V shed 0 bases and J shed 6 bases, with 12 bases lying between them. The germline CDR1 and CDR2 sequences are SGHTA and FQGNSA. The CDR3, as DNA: TGTGCCAGCAGCTTAGCGCTCTGGGGGGGTCAGCCCCAGCATTTT. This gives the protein CASSLALWGGQPQHF.

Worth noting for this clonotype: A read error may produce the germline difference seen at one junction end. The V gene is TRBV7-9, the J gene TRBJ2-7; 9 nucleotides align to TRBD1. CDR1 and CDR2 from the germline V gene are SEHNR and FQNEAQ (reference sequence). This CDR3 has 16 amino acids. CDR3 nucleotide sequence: TGTGTCAGCAGCTTAAGTATGGGACAGGGTCGATACGAGCAGTACTTC. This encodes CVSSLSMGQGRYEQYF.

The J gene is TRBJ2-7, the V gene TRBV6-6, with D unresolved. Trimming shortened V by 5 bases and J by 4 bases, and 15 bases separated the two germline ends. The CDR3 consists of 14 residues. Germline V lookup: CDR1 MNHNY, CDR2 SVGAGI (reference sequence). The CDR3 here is CASSQGPSIYEQYF. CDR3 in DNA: TGTGCCAGCAGTCAAGGACCCTCCATTTACGAGCAGTACTTC.

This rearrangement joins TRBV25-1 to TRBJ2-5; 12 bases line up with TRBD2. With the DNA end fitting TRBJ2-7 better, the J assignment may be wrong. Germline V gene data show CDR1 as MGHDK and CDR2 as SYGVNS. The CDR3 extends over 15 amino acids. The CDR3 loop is CASSDRLAGEYEQYF. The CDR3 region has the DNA TGTGCCAGCAGTGACAGACTAGCGGGAGAGTACGAGCAGTACTTC.

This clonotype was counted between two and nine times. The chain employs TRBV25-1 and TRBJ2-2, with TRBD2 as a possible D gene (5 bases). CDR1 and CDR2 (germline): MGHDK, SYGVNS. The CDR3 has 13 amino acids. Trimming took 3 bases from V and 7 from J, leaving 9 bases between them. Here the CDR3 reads CASSERVIGELFF. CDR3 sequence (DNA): TGTGCCAGCAGTGAGAGGGTTATCGGGGAGCTGTTTTTT.

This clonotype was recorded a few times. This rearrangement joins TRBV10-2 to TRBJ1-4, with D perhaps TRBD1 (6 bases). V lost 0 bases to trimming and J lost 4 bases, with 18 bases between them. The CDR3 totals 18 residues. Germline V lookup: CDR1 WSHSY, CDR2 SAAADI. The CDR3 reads CASSESTWGARDNEKLFF. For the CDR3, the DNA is TGCGCCAGCAGTGAGTCTACATGGGGGGCGCGGGATAATGAAAAACTGTTTTTT.

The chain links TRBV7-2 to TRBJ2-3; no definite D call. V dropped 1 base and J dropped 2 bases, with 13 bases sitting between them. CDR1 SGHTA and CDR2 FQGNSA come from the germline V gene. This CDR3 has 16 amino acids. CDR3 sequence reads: CASSLGYFHDTDTQYF. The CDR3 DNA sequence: TGTGCCAGCAGCTTAGGCTACTTTCACGACACAGATACGCAGTATTTT.

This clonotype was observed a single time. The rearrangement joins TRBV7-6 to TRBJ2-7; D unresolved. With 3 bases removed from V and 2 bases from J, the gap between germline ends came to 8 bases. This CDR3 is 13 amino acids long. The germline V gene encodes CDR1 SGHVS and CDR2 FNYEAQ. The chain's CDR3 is CASSFHITYEQYF. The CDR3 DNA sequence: TGTGCCAGCAGCTTTCACATAACCTACGAGCAGTACTTC.

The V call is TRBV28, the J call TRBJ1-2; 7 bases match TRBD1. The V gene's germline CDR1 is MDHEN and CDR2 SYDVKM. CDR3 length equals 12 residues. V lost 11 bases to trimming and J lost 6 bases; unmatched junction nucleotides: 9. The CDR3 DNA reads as TGTGCCGTCAGGGGACAGTCTGATGGCTACACCTTC. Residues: CAVRGQSDGYTF.

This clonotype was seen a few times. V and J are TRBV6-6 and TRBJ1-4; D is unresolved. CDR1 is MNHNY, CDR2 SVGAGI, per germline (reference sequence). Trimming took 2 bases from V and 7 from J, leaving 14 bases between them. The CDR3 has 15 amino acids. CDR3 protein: CASSYEGNGGEKLFF. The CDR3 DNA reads TGTGCCAGCAGTTACGAGGGAAACGGAGGTGAAAAACTGTTTTTT.

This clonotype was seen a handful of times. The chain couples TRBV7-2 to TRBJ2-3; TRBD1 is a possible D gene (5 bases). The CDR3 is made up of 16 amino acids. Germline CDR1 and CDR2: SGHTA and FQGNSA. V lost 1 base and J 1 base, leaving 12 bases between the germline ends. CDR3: CASSLVGLVGTDTQYF. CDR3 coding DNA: TGTGCCAGCAGCTTAGTGGGGCTAGTTGGCACAGATACGCAGTATTTT.

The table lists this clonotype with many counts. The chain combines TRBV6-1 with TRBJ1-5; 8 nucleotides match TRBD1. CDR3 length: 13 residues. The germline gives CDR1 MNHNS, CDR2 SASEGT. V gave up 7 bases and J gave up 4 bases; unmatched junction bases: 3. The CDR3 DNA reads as TGTGCCAGCACGGACAGGGAGAATCAGCCCCAGCATTTT. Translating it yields CASTDRENQPQHF.